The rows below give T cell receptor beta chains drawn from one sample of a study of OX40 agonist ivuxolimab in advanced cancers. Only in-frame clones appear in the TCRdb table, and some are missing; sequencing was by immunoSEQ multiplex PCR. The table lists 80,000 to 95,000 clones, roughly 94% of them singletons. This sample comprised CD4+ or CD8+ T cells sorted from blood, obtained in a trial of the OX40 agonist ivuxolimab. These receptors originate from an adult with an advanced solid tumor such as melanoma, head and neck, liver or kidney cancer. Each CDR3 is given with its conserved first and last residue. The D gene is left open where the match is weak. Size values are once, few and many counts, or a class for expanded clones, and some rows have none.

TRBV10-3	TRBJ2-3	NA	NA	CAISDVTRRTDTQYF	TGTGCCATCAGTGATGTTACTAGACGCACAGATACGCAGTATTTT
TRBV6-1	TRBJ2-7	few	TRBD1	CASSENRGVGEQYF	TGTGCCAGCAGTGAGAACAGGGGAGTTGGGGAGCAGTACTTC
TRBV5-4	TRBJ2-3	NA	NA	CASSLAGRASTDTQYF	TGTGCCAGCAGCTTGGCCGGGCGCGCTAGCACAGATACGCAGTATTTT
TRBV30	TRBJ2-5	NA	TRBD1	CAWSVQGTGNGYF	TGTGCCTGGAGTGTCCAGGGGACAGGGAACGGGTACTTC
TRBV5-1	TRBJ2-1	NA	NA	CASSSQVAPSYNEQFF	TGCGCCAGCAGCTCCCAGGTAGCGCCCTCCTACAATGAGCAGTTCTTC
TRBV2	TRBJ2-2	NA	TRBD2	CASTGLGTNTGELFF	TGTGCCAGCACCGGACTAGGGACGAACACCGGGGAGCTGTTTTTT
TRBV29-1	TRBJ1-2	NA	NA	CSVEEIQGYGYTF	TGCAGCGTTGAAGAAATACAGGGTTATGGCTACACCTTC
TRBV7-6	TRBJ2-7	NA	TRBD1	CASSRQGATPLTPYEQYF	TGTGCCAGCAGCCGACAGGGGGCGACGCCCCTAACGCCCTACGAGCAGTACTTC
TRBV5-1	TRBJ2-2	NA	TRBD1	CASSLQGQGNTGELFF	TGCGCCAGCAGCTTGCAGGGACAGGGTAACACCGGGGAGCTGTTTTTT
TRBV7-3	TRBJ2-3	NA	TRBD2	CASSSLQGLAPDTQYF	TGTGCCAGCAGCTCACTCCAGGGACTAGCACCAGATACGCAGTATTTT
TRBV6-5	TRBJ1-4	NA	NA	CASSYDRRQKLFF	TGTGCCAGCAGTTACGATCGACGGCAAAAACTGTTTTTT
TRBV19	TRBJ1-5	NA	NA	CASTRGAQPQHF	TGTGCCAGTACGCGAGGTGCCCAGCCCCAGCATTTT
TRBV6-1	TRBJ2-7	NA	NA	CASRKDRTAYEQYF	TGTGCCAGCAGAAAGGACCGAACGGCCTACGAGCAGTACTTC
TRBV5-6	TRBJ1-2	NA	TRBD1	CASSLIVTGGSNYGYTF	TGTGCCAGCAGCTTGATCGTGACAGGGGGAAGTAACTATGGCTACACCTTC
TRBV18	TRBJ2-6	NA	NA	CASSPTFYSGANVLTF	TGTGCCAGCTCACCGACCTTCTACTCTGGGGCCAACGTCCTGACTTTC
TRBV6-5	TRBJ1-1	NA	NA	CASSYFRQVSNTEAFF	TGTGCCAGCAGTTACTTCCGGCAGGTATCGAACACTGAAGCTTTCTTT
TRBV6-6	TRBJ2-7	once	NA	CASRNRDGPYEQYF	TGTGCCAGCAGAAATAGGGACGGGCCCTACGAGCAGTACTTC
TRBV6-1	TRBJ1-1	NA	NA	CASSQQENTEAFF	TGTGCCAGCTCGCAACAGGAGAACACTGAAGCTTTCTTT
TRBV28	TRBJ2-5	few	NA	CASSAFGTQYF	TGTGCCAGCAGTGCATTCGGGACCCAGTACTTC
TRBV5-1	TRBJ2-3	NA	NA	CASSLGQARDTDTQYF	TGCGCCAGCAGCTTGGGACAGGCGAGAGACACAGATACGCAGTATTTT
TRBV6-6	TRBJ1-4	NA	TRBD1	CASSYSGQNNEKLFF	TGTGCCAGCAGTTACTCGGGACAGAATAATGAAAAACTGTTTTTT
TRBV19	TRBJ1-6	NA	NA	CATSGIQSPLHF	TGTGCTACTTCGGGGATACAATCACCCCTCCACTTT
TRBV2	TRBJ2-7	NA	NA	CASSPHTVSYEQYF	TGTGCCAGCAGTCCCCACACGGTTTCCTACGAGCAGTACTTC
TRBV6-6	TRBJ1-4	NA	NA	CASSYSRNEKLFF	TGTGCCAGCAGTTACTCCCGGAATGAAAAACTGTTTTTT
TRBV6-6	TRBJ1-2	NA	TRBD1	CASSYGTVYGYTF	TGTGCCAGCAGTTACGGGACAGTCTATGGCTACACCTTC
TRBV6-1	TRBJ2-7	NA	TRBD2	CASSELSGRVYEQYF	TGTGCCAGCAGTGAATTGAGCGGGAGGGTCTACGAGCAGTACTTC
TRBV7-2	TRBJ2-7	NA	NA	CASSLGAGTYPYEQYF	TGTGCCAGCAGCTTAGGCGCCGGGACTTACCCCTACGAGCAGTACTTC
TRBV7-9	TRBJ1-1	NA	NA	CASVEGINTEAFF	TGTGCCAGCGTTGAGGGGATAAACACTGAAGCTTTCTTT
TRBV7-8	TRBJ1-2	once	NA	CASSPGTYGYTF	TGTGCCAGCAGTCCAGGGACATATGGCTACACCTTC
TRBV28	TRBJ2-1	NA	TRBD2	CASRTLSGSSYNEQFF	TGTGCCAGCAGGACCCTTAGCGGGAGCTCCTACAATGAGCAGTTCTTC
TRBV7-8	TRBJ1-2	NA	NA	CASRSTGAYTF	TGTGCCAGCAGATCAACAGGAGCCTACACCTTC
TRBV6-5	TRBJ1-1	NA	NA	CASSGRSFEAFF	TGTGCCAGCAGCGGTCGTAGTTTTGAAGCTTTCTTT
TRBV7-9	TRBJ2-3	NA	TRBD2	CASSLMGLAGGEDTQYF	TGTGCCAGCAGCTTAATGGGACTAGCGGGAGGAGAAGATACGCAGTATTTT
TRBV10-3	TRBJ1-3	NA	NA	CAISEAGASGNTIYF	TGTGCCATCAGTGAGGCCGGGGCCTCTGGAAACACCATATATTTT
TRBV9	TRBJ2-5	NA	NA	CASSVGLGEGETQYF	TGTGCCAGCAGCGTAGGGCTGGGAGAGGGGGAGACCCAGTACTTC
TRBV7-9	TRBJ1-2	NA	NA	CASSLPGIGNYGYTF	TGTGCCAGCAGCTTACCAGGGATAGGGAACTATGGCTACACCTTC
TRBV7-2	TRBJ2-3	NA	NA	CASRPSTDTQYF	TGTGCCAGCAGACCGAGCACAGATACGCAGTATTTT
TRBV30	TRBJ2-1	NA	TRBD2	CAWSGWAGVVEQFF	TGTGCCTGGAGTGGATGGGCGGGAGTAGTTGAGCAGTTCTTC
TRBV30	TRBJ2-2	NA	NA	CAWNFRAGVTGELFF	TGTGCCTGGAATTTTCGGGCAGGGGTGACCGGGGAGCTGTTTTTT
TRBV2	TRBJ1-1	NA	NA	CASSEQGWLTEAFF	TGTGCCAGCAGTGAACAGGGATGGCTGACTGAAGCTTTCTTT
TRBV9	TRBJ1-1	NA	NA	CASSVSGNTEAFF	TGTGCCAGCAGCGTATCCGGGAACACTGAAGCTTTCTTT
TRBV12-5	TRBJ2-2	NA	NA	CASGRLKNTGELFF	TGTGCTAGTGGTCGATTAAAAAACACCGGGGAGCTGTTTTTT
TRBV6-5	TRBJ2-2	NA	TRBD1	CASKQGQGDTGELFF	TGTGCCAGCAAACAGGGACAGGGCGACACCGGGGAGCTGTTTTTT
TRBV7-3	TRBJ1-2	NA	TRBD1	CASSPTAGQGRLDYGYTF	TGTGCCAGCAGCCCAACCGCGGGACAGGGGAGGTTAGACTATGGCTACACCTTC
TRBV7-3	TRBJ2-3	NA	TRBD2	CASSVLAGEWDTQYF	TGTGCCAGCAGCGTTCTAGCGGGAGAGTGGGATACGCAGTATTTT
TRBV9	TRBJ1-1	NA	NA	CASSSRGGSTEAFF	TGTGCCAGCAGCTCTAGGGGGGGTAGTACTGAAGCTTTCTTT
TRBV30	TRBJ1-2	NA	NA	CAWSLTPPVRGYTF	TGTGCCTGGAGCCTCACACCCCCCGTCCGAGGCTACACCTTC
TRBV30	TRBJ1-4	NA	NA	CAWSVLRGGSEKLFF	TGTGCCTGGAGTGTACTGAGGGGGGGTTCTGAAAAACTGTTTTTT
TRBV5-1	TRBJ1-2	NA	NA	CASSGGVLQPPRNYGYTF	TGCGCCAGCAGCGGGGGGGTACTACAGCCGCCAAGAAACTATGGCTACACCTTC
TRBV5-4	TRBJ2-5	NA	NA	CASSSIVGETQYF	TGTGCCAGCAGCTCAATCGTAGGAGAGACCCAGTACTTC
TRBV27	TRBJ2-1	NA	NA	CASSPQSGYNEQFF	TGTGCCAGCAGCCCCCAGAGCGGTTACAATGAGCAGTTCTTC
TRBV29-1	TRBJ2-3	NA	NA	CSAFQGGTDTQYF	TGCAGCGCCTTCCAAGGGGGCACAGATACGCAGTATTTT
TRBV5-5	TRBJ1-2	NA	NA	CASSFRGHGYTF	TGTGCCAGCAGCTTCCGAGGGCATGGCTACACCTTC
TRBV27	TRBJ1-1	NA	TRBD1	CASSRQGNTEAFF	TGTGCCAGCAGCCGACAGGGGAACACTGAAGCTTTCTTT
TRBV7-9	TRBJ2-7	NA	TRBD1	CASSLTGEVNYEQYF	TGTGCCAGCAGCTTGACAGGGGAAGTGAATTACGAGCAGTACTTC
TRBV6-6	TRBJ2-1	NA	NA	CASSYGRTSSYNEQFF	TGTGCCAGCAGTTACGGTAGGACAAGCTCCTACAATGAGCAGTTCTTC
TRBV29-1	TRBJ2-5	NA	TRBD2	CSTLAGSETQYF	TGCAGCACCTTAGCGGGATCGGAGACCCAGTACTTC